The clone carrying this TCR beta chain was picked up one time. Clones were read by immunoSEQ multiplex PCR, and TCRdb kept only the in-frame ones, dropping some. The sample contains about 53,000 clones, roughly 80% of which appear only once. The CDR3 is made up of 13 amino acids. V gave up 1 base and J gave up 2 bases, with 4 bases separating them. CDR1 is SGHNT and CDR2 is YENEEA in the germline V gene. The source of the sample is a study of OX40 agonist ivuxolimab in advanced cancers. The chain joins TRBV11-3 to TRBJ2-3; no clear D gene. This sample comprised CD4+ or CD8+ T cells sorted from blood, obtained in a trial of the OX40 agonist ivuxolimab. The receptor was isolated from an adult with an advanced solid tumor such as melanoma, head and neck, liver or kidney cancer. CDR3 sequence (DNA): TGTGCCAGCAGCTTAGTGCTCACAGATACGCAGTATTTT. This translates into CASSLVLTDTQYF.